The 31 T cell receptor beta chains given below trace back to one sample, sequenced in a study of T cells in Graves' hyperthyroidism and ophthalmopathy. The TCR beta CDR3 regions underwent amplification using RNA transcripts as the source. With the HTBI primer set, the TCR CDR3 went through a first round of RT-PCR. Via MiXCR, TCRdb re-called the multiplex PCR reads, giving one row per CDR3 protein. In the table there are around 600,000 distinct CDR3 sequences, around 14% of which are singletons. Input material: blood. These receptors originate from a woman in her thirties with Graves' hyperthyroidism.

Only a few counts were recorded for this clonotype. This CDR3 reads CSARDRGTANEQFF. CDR3 DNA: TGCAGTGCTAGAGATCGTGGGACCGCCAATGAGCAGTTCTTC. The gene calls are TRBV20-1 and TRBJ2-1; D is perhaps TRBD1 or TRBD2 (5 bases each). The germline V and J ends were trimmed by 0 bases and 6 bases, with 12 bases remaining between them. The CDR3 contains 14 residues. The germline V gene encodes CDR1 DFQATT and CDR2 SNEGSKA (reference sequence).

The chain employs TRBV3-1 and TRBJ2-2; D possibly matches TRBD1 or TRBD2 (6 bases each). Germline CDR1 and CDR2: LGHDT and YNNKEL (reference sequence). The CDR3 length is 17 residues. Trimming took off 9 bases at V and 1 base at J, with 21 bases between the two ends. The CDR3 region has the DNA TGTGCCAGTTCTCTCGGAATAGGGGGGCTGAACACCGGGGAGCTGTTTTTT. Encoded protein: CASSLGIGGLNTGELFF.

This clonotype was seen ten or more times. The chain uses TRBV20-1 and TRBJ1-1, with D uncertain. V lost 5 bases and J 2 bases, leaving 12 bases between the germline ends. Germline values: CDR1 DFQATT, CDR2 SNEGSKA (reference sequence). The CDR3 sequence is 13 residues long. Here the CDR3 DNA reads TGCAGTGCTGACGAGGCACTAAACACTGAAGCTTTCTTT. Protein sequence: CSADEALNTEAFF.

This clonotype was counted ten times or more. This sequence joins TRBV20-1 and TRBJ2-7; D is uncertain. Trimming left V 0 bases short and J 3 bases short, with 12 bases between. The CDR3 has 14 amino acids. CDR1 is DFQATT, CDR2 SNEGSKA, per germline (reference sequence). CDR3 region: CSARDSAAVYEQYF. In nucleotides, the CDR3 is TGCAGTGCTAGAGATTCGGCGGCAGTCTACGAGCAGTACTTC.

The sample holds a few counts of this clonotype. A read error may explain this, as a much larger clone is one base away. The chain combines TRBV12-3 or TRBV12-4 with TRBJ1-1; the D gene is possibly TRBD1 (5 bases). The CDR3 is 16 amino acids. The CDR3 here is CASISGGRSYSTEALF. The CDR3 DNA reads TGTGCCAGCATTTCGGGGGGTCGGTCGTATTCCACTGAAGCTCTCTTT.

This clonotype was picked up many times. The chain employs TRBV12-3 or TRBV12-4 and TRBJ2-3, with 13 bases aligning to TRBD2. The V gene end was trimmed by 6 bases and the J gene end by 4 bases; junction bases not matched to a gene: 22. The CDR3 consists of 21 residues. The DNA of the CDR3 is TGTGCCAGCAGGGGGGTAGATACTAGCGGGAGGGGTGAGTATGTCGCAGATACGCAGTATTTT. Translation gives CASRGVDTSGRGEYVADTQYF.

This clonotype was seen at least ten times. The chain uses TRBV5-1 and TRBJ1-2, with D perhaps TRBD1 (6 bases). The CDR3 sequence is 16 residues long. Trimming stripped 4 bases from V and 1 base from J, with 17 bases between. Germline V gives CDR1 SGHRS, CDR2 YFSETQ. The DNA of the CDR3 is TGCGCCAGCAGCCTGAACACAGGGAGAATTAACTATGGCTACACCTTC. Protein product: CASSLNTGRINYGYTF.

The gene calls are TRBV2 and TRBJ2-1; TRBD2 is a possible D gene (6 bases). Trimming left V 4 bases short and J 1 base short, with 14 bases between. Germline lookup yields CDR1 SNHLY and CDR2 FYNNEI. The CDR3 runs to 16 residues. The CDR3 here is CASSADGTGSYNEQFF. CDR3 bases: TGTGCCAGCAGTGCGGACGGGACTGGATCCTACAATGAGCAGTTCTTC.

This clonotype was observed at least ten times. The V call is TRBV28, the J call TRBJ2-1; TRBD2 matches 13 bases. The trim removed 2 bases at V and 6 bases at J, leaving 4 bases unmatched. CDR3 size: 16 residues. Germline V gives CDR1 MDHEN, CDR2 SYDVKM. This CDR3 is CASSLKGLAGANEQFF. The CDR3 nucleotides read TGTGCCAGCAGTTTAAAAGGACTAGCGGGAGCCAATGAGCAGTTCTTC. The complete variable domain, with remaining parts taken from reference TRBV28 and TRBJ2-1, reads DVKVTQSSRYLVKRTGEKVFLECVQDMDHENMFWYRQDPGLGLRLIYFSYDVKMKEKGDIPEGYSVSREKKERFSLILESASTNQTSMYLCASSLKGLAGANEQFFGPGTRLTVL.

This clonotype was seen a few times. The chain links TRBV14 to TRBJ2-1; 8 bases fit TRBD2. Germline V gives CDR1 SGHDN, CDR2 FVKESK. V dropped 2 bases and J dropped 8; count of bases not matched to a gene: 11. The length of the CDR3 is 16 residues. The CDR3 DNA reads TGTGCCAGCAGCCAACTTTCAGCGGGAGTCGGTTATGAGCAGTTCTTC. This gives the protein CASSQLSAGVGYEQFF.

This clonotype was picked up many times. The chain is built from TRBV7-8 and TRBJ2-1; D is ambiguous. CDR3 length equals 15 residues. V was cut by 6 bases and J by 0 bases, with 12 bases left in between. Per the germline V gene, CDR1 is SGHVS and CDR2 is FQNEAQ. The CDR3: CASRTGISSYNEQFF. The CDR3 nucleotides are TGTGCCAGCAGGACGGGTATCAGCTCCTACAATGAGCAGTTCTTC.

This clonotype was counted at least ten times. The chain recombines TRBV12-5 with TRBJ2-1, with TRBD2 matching over 10 bases. J lost 10 bases, V lost 2 bases, and 5 bases had no gene match. Germline V gene lookup returns CDR1 LGHNT and CDR2 FRNRAP. The CDR3 contains 14 residues. The CDR3 region has the DNA TGTGCTAGTGGTTTGAGCGGGAGGGCCTGGGAGCAGTTCTTC. It translates to CASGLSGRAWEQFF.

This clonotype appeared many times. The chain couples TRBV7-9 to TRBJ2-7, with 8 bases matching TRBD1. Germline assignment: CDR1 SEHNR and CDR2 FQNEAQ (reference sequence). V shed 10 bases, J shed 6 bases, and the junction held 11 bases outside the gene matches. This CDR3 spans 13 amino acids. The chain's CDR3 is CAIPRTGISEQYF. CDR3 DNA sequence: TGTGCCATCCCCCGGACAGGGATCAGCGAGCAGTACTTC. The full variable domain, rest sourced from reference TRBV7-9 and TRBJ2-7, is DTGVSQNPRHKITKRGQNVTFRCDPISEHNRLYWYRQTLGQGPEFLTYFQNEAQLEKSRLLSDRFSAERPKGSFSTLEIQRTEQGDSAMYLCAIPRTGISEQYFGPGTRLTVT.

The V and J genes are TRBV6-1 and TRBJ2-1, with D perhaps TRBD1 (6 bases). V was shortened by 5 bases and J by 7 bases, with 12 bases between the two germline ends. Germline V CDR1 and CDR2: MNHNS, SASEGT. The CDR3 has 13 residues. The CDR3: CASSSDSTNEQFF. CDR3 nucleotides: TGTGCCAGCAGTTCGGACAGCACTAATGAGCAGTTCTTC.

This clonotype was seen more than once but under ten times. The chain couples TRBV14 to TRBJ2-7; TRBD1 agrees at 9 bases. This CDR3 spans 17 amino acids. J lost 4 bases, V lost 6 bases, and 16 bases had no gene match. Germline CDR1 and CDR2: SGHDN and FVKESK. Here the CDR3 DNA reads TGTGCCAGCAGTCCCAAACGTTTGACAGGGGGAAAGTACGAGCAGTACTTC. Translation gives CASSPKRLTGGKYEQYF.

This clonotype was counted ten times or more. CDR3 in amino acids: CASTQGPIGNEQFF. The DNA of the CDR3 is TGTGCCAGCACCCAGGGGCCCATAGGCAATGAGCAGTTCTTC. The V gene is TRBV12-3 or TRBV12-4, the J gene TRBJ2-1, with D tentatively TRBD1 (6 bases). The CDR3 runs to 14 residues. Trimming shortened V by 7 bases and J by 6 bases, and 16 bases separated the two germline ends.

The table lists this clonotype with many counts. The rearrangement joins TRBV7-9 to TRBJ2-1; D might be TRBD2 (6 bases). With 0 bases removed from V and 5 bases from J, the gap between germline ends came to 8 bases. The germline V gene has CDR1 SEHNR and CDR2 FQNEAQ (reference sequence). CDR3 size: 14 residues. As DNA, the CDR3 is TGTGCCAGCAGCTTAGCGCGCGGGGACAATGAGCAGTTCTTC. Translating gives CASSLARGDNEQFF.

This clonotype was seen repeatedly, ten times or more. V is TRBV2 and J is TRBJ2-1, with 10 bases aligning to TRBD2. Unmatched junction bases numbered 4, after V lost 5 bases and J lost 6 bases. Germline V lookup: CDR1 SNHLY, CDR2 FYNNEI. The CDR3 extends over 14 amino acids. This CDR3 reads CASSRAGGGNEQFF. CDR3 nucleotide sequence: TGTGCCAGCAGTAGAGCGGGAGGGGGCAATGAGCAGTTCTTC.

In this sample, this clonotype turned up many times. The rearrangement uses TRBV11-1 and TRBJ2-7, with 13 bases aligning to TRBD2. The CDR3 consists of 15 residues. The V and J ends lost 5 bases and 4 bases, in that order; junction bases with no gene match: 5. Per germline, CDR1 SGHAT and CDR2 FQDESV (reference sequence). This chain's CDR3 is CASSRTSGSRYEQYF. CDR3 sequence (DNA): TGTGCCAGCAGCCGGACTAGCGGGAGTAGGTACGAGCAGTACTTC. The variable domain in full, completed from reference TRBV11-1 and TRBJ2-7, reads EAEVAQSPRYKITEKSQAVAFWCDPISGHATLYWYRQILGQGPELLVQFQDESVVDDSQLPKDRFSAERLKGVDSTLKIQPAELGDSAMYLCASSRTSGSRYEQYFGPGTRLTVT.

Notes on this clonotype: An end of the junction does not agree with germline; a read error may underlie this. This sequence joins TRBV7-8 and TRBJ2-3; TRBD2 matches 9 bases. The length of the CDR3 is 16 residues. Germline V CDR1 and CDR2: SGHVS, FQNEAQ. For the CDR3, the DNA is TGTACCAGCAGCTCGTCCCTAGCGGGACACACAGATACGCAGTATTTT. The encoded protein is CTSSSSLAGHTDTQYF.

This clonotype was counted only a few times. One junction end does not reproduce the germline sequence, and a read error may be involved. V is TRBV13 and J is TRBJ1-1; D gene ambiguous. The length of the CDR3 is 15 residues. Germline V gene sequence: CDR1 PRHDT, CDR2 FYEKMQ (reference sequence). CDR3: CASSLQGPGNAEAFF. DNA for the CDR3: TGTGCCAGCAGCTTACAAGGGCCGGGGAACGCTGAAGCTTTCTTT.

The chain has TRBV25-1 and TRBJ2-5; 11 nucleotides align to TRBD2. The germline CDR1 and CDR2 sequences are MGHDK and SYGVNS. The CDR3 contains 14 residues. The junction had 6 bases not matched to a gene; V was cut back by 6 bases and J by 6 bases. The CDR3 coding sequence is TGTGCCAGCAGGCCGGGACTAGCGGACCAGACCCAGTACTTC. This codes for CASRPGLADQTQYF.

This clonotype showed up just a few times. CDR3 coding DNA: TGTGCCAGTGGAGGACCTAGCGGGAGAACCGGGGAGCTGTTTTTT. It yields the protein CASGGPSGRTGELFF. This rearrangement joins TRBV19 to TRBJ2-2; 10 bases match TRBD2. Germline CDR1 LNHDA, CDR2 SQIVND (reference sequence). J was trimmed by 5 bases and V by 8 bases; bases with no gene match: 8. CDR3 length: 15 amino acids.

V and J are TRBV27 and TRBJ2-1; D may be TRBD1 (6 bases). This CDR3 has 15 residues. V lost 0 bases to trimming and J lost 5 bases, with 11 bases between them. Germline V lookup: CDR1 MNHEY, CDR2 SMNVEV (reference sequence). CDR3 sequence reads: CASSLSGGNNNEQFF. The CDR3 DNA reads TGTGCCAGCAGTTTATCAGGGGGTAACAACAATGAGCAGTTCTTC.

The rearrangement uses TRBV12-3 or TRBV12-4 and TRBJ2-1; 11 bases are a match to TRBD1. Trimming took 11 bases from V and 6 from J; bases not matched to a gene: 6. The CDR3 has 13 residues. The CDR3 here is CAVSGTGGNEQFF. Here the CDR3 DNA reads TGTGCCGTTAGCGGGACAGGGGGCAATGAGCAGTTCTTC.

The chain links TRBV19 to TRBJ2-5; TRBD2 matches at 15 bases. This CDR3 is built from 17 residues. V was pared by 10 bases and J by 5 bases, with 14 bases of the junction left unmatched. Germline CDR1 reads LNHDA; CDR2 reads SQIVND (reference sequence). Written as DNA, the CDR3 is TGTGCCACCAAGGACCTGAGGACTAGCGGGAGGGGCGAGACCCAGTACTTC. This translates into CATKDLRTSGRGETQYF.

About this clonotype: A read error may explain this, as a much larger clone is one base away. The chain couples TRBV12-3 or TRBV12-4 to TRBJ2-7; D may be TRBD2 (7 bases). V gave up 2 bases and J gave up 7 bases, with 12 bases separating them. The CDR3 runs to 13 residues. The CDR3 coding sequence is TGTGCCAGCAGTTTAAGGGGAGGGGGTGAGCAGTACTTC. Residues: CASSLRGGGEQYF.

This clonotype was counted at least ten times. The chain is built from TRBV27 and TRBJ1-1; D unclear. This CDR3 contains 15 residues. The germline V gene has CDR1 MNHEY and CDR2 SMNVEV (reference sequence). Trimming left V 3 bases short and J 12 bases short, with 23 bases between. CDR3 sequence (DNA): TGTGCCAGCAGTTTCTTCGCGACTTCGACGGCTATGACTTTCTTT. Its protein product is CASSFFATSTAMTFF.

This clonotype was seen ten or more times. J is TRBJ2-7 and V is TRBV28; 7 nucleotides align to TRBD1. J was trimmed by 2 bases and V by 6 bases; bases with no gene match: 7. The CDR3 runs to 14 residues. Per the germline V gene, CDR1 is MDHEN and CDR2 is SYDVKM. The CDR3 loop is CASRSQGNPYEQYF. The CDR3 DNA is TGTGCCAGCAGGTCACAGGGGAACCCCTACGAGCAGTACTTC.

The chain links TRBV5-1 to TRBJ2-7; perhaps TRBD2 as D (6 bases). The CDR3 is made up of 15 amino acids. The germline CDR1 and CDR2 sequences are SGHRS and YFSETQ. V gave up 3 bases and J gave up 0 bases, with 13 bases separating them. The CDR3 is CASSSGGEVSYEQYF. The CDR3 DNA reads TGCGCCAGCAGCTCGGGCGGGGAGGTCTCCTACGAGCAGTACTTC.

The rearrangement uses TRBV19 and TRBJ1-1; D gene unclear. The V gene lost 8 bases and the J gene lost 2 bases, with 12 bases spanning the gap. The CDR3 contains 13 residues. The germline gives CDR1 LNHDA, CDR2 SQIVND (reference sequence). This CDR3 is CASRRDINTEAFF. The CDR3 DNA follows: TGTGCCAGTCGCCGCGATATTAACACTGAAGCTTTCTTT.